The 10 T cell receptor delta chains below all came from one sample that was sequenced in a study of γδ T cells in repeated Plasmodium falciparum infection. Bulk repertoires came from Vgamma9/Vdelta2+ or Vdelta2-negative gammadelta T cells flow-sorted from PBMC. TCRdb reran clone calling via CATT on the multiplex PCR reads. The sample has tens of thousands of delta-chain clones; approximately 0.92% are singletons. Sequenced: gamma-delta T cells from blood. These receptors were taken from a pool of human donors (malaria-infected and uninfected, not separated).

With regard to this clone: The protein that TCRdb holds for this DNA derives from a much larger clone and differs from the translated DNA at residues 7 and 9, which likely indicates a read error; the protein shown here is translated from the DNA. The rearrangement uses TRDV1 and TRDJ1, with TRDD3 matching 11 bases. The CDR3 is made up of 25 amino acids. The V and J ends lost 3 bases and 0 bases, in that order; junction bases with no gene match: 30. Germline CDR1 and CDR2: TSWWSYY and QGS. The CDR3 DNA reads as TGTGCTCTTGGGGACCACCGGCCTTTCAGACGCAACTCTGGGGGATACAAGTGGTACACCGATAAACTCATCTTT. Translated: CALGDHRPFRRNSGGYKWYTDKLIF.

With regard to this clone: This DNA translates differently at residue 14 from the TCRdb protein, which is that of a much larger clone; a read error is likely, and the protein shown is the DNA's own translation. The J gene is TRDJ1, the V gene TRDV2, with TRDD3 identical over 13 bases. TCRdb does not report a J gene; here it was assigned by matching the DNA to germline references. Unmatched junction bases numbered 21, after V lost 0 bases and J lost 3 bases. The CDR3 has 22 amino acids. Germline V lookup: CDR1 GEAIGNYY, CDR2 EKD. For the CDR3, the DNA is TGTGCCTGTGACACCGGTTACTGGGGGATACGCACCCTATCGACGTTTTCCGATAAACTCATCTTT. The encoded protein is CACDTGYWGIRTLSTFSDKLIF.

This clone was seen more than once but under ten times. A read error likely explains why the TCRdb protein, taken from a much larger clone, differs from this DNA's translation at residue 17; the protein shown is translated from the DNA. TRDV2 is the V gene, and the J gene was not called; the table's D call, TRDD3, was not checked against the DNA. The CDR3 length is 18 residues. Germline V gene data show CDR1 as GEAIGNYY and CDR2 as EKD. The chain's CDR3 is CACDTLHARSEYTDKLTF. In DNA form, the CDR3 reads TGTGCCTGTGACACTTTGCACGCGCGGAGTGAGTACACCGATAAACTCACCTTT.

This clone came up a few times. The protein in TCRdb stems from a much larger clone and differs at residue 7 from this DNA's translation, likely a read error; here the protein is translated from the DNA. CDR3 residues: CALELPVDSQLPARKLIF. DNA for the CDR3: TGTGCTCTTGAGCTCCCTGTGGATAGTCAGCTCCCTGCACGGAAACTCATCTTT. The chain links TRDV1 to TRDJ1; D tentatively fits TRDD1 or TRDD3 (5 bases each). TCRdb offers no J gene call, so here the DNA was matched to germline to obtain one. The CDR3 is 18 amino acids. Germline CDR1 reads TSWWSYY; CDR2 reads QGS. Between the trimmed V and J ends, which lost 7 bases and 8 bases, there was a span of 32 bases.

This clone occurred a few times. The TCRdb protein comes from a much larger clone and disagrees with this DNA's translation at residue 18, likely due to a read error; the protein given here is derived from the DNA. No call exists for the J gene, whereas the V gene is TRDV2; the tabulated D call, TRDD3, remains unverified against the DNA. The CDR3 is 19 amino acids. Germline CDR1 reads GEAIGNYY; CDR2 reads EKD. The CDR3 DNA reads TGTGCCTGTGACACCAGAGAGGATACTCCTAACGAGTACACCGATAAACTCACCTTT. This codes for CACDTREDTPNEYTDKLTF.

This clone was counted a few times. A far larger clone is off by one base, so a read error is likely. The same CDR3 arises from other DNA sequences in this sample as well. CDR3 residues: CALGTYGLGEMSGLIF. The CDR3 coding sequence is TGTGCACTTGGGACCTATGGACTGGGGGAAATGTCTGGACTCATCTTT. V gene TRDV1 combines with J gene TRDJ1, with 9 positions matching TRDD3. CDR1 and CDR2 from the germline V gene are TSWWSYY and QGS. There are 16 residues in the CDR3.

This clone was counted ten times or more. At the DNA level, this CDR3 is encoded by other sequences in the same sample as well. This chain uses TRDV1 with TRDJ1; TRDD3 matches 13 bases. J was trimmed by 5 bases and V by 8 bases; bases with no gene match: 14. Per germline, CDR1 TSWWSYY and CDR2 QGS. The CDR3 runs 17 residues. CDR3: CALTRRGYWGIRDKLIF. Written as DNA, the CDR3 is TGTGCTCTTACTCGTCGAGGGTACTGGGGGATACGGGATAAACTCATCTTT.

To note about this clone: With a far larger clone one base away, a read error is the likely cause. The sample carries other DNA sequences with the same CDR3. The DNA for the CDR3 is TGTGCCTGTGACACCCCATGGGATACTAAAGGCCCGTACACTGATAAACTCATCTTT. This gives the protein CACDTPWDTKGPYTDKLIF. The gene calls are TRDV2 and TRDJ1; 7 positions match TRDD3. No J gene was available from TCRdb, and it was assigned here by a germline match of the DNA. Germline-derived CDR1 and CDR2 are GEAIGNYY and EKD. This CDR3 is 19 amino acids long.

Concerning this clone itself: TCRdb's entry gives the protein of a much larger clone, which mismatches this DNA's translation at residue 4, likely from a read error; the protein reported here is translated from the DNA. The V gene is TRDV2, the J gene TRDJ1; TRDD3 agrees at 8 bases. No J segment appears in TCRdb, so it was assigned here by matching the sequence to germline. Germline CDR1 and CDR2: GEAIGNYY and EKD. There are 17 residues in the CDR3. For the CDR3, the DNA is TGTGCCTGTTACACCGTGACTGGGGGCCCACCCACCGATAAACTCATCTTT. Its translation is CACYTVTGGPPTDKLIF.

This clone was counted only a few times. The protein given by TCRdb reflects a much larger clone and differs at residue 5 from this DNA's translation, likely from a read error; the protein shown is the DNA's translation. The genes are TRDV1 and TRDJ1, with D maybe TRDD3 (6 bases). The CDR3 totals 19 residues. Germline values: CDR1 TSWWSYY, CDR2 QGS. The V end was cut by 4 bases, the J end by 2 bases, with 26 bases between. The CDR3 DNA follows: TGTGCTCTTGGGGGACTAGCCCCTCCCTGGGGTCATCGGACCGATAAACTCATCTTT. Translated: CALGGLAPPWGHRTDKLIF.